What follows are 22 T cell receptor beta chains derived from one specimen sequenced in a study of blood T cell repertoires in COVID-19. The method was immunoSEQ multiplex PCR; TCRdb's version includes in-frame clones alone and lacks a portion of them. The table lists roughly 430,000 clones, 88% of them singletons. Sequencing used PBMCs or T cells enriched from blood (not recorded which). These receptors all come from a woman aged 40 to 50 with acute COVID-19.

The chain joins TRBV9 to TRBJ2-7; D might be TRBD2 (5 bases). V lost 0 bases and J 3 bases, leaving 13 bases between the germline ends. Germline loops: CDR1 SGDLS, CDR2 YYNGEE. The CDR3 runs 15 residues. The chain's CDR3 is CASSVAEGPYYEQYF. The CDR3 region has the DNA TGTGCCAGCAGCGTAGCTGAGGGTCCATACTACGAGCAGTACTTC.

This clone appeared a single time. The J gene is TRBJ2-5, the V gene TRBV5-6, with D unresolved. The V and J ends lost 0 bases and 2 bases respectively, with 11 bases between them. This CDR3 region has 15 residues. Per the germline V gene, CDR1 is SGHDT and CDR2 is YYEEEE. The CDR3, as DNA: TGTGCCAGCAGCTTGGAGAGGTCAGATCAAGAGACCCAGTACTTC. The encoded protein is CASSLERSDQETQYF.

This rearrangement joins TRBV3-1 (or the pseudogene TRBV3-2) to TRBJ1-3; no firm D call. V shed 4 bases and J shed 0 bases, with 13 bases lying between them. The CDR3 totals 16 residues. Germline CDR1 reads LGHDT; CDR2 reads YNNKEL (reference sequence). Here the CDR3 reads CASSPLSRSSGNTIYF. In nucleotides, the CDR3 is TGTGCCAGCAGCCCCCTAAGTAGGAGCTCTGGAAACACCATATATTTT.

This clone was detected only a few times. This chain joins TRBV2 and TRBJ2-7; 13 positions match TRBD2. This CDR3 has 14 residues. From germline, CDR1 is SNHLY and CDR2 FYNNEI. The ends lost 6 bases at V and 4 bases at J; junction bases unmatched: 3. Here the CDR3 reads CASRLTSGGYEQYF. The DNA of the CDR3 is TGTGCCAGCAGACTGACTAGCGGGGGGTACGAGCAGTACTTC.

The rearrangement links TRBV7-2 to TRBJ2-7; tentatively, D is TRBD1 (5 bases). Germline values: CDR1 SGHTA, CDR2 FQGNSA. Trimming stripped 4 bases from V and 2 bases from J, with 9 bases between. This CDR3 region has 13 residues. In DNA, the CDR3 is TGTGCCAGCAGCTCGGACATCGCCTACGAGCAGTACTTC. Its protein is CASSSDIAYEQYF. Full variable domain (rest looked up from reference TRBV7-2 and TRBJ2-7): GAGVSQSPSNKVTEKGKDVELRCDPISGHTALYWYRQSLGQGLEFLIYFQGNSAPDKSGLPSDRFSAERTGGSVSTLTIQRTQQEDSAVYLCASSSDIAYEQYFGPGTRLTVT.

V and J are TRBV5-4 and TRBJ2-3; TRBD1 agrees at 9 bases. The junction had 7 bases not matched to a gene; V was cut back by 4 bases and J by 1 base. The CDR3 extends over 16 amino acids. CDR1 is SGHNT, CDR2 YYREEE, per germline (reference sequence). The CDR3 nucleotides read TGTGCCAGCAGCCGAAACAGGGGGCGAGGCACAGATACGCAGTATTTT. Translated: CASSRNRGRGTDTQYF.

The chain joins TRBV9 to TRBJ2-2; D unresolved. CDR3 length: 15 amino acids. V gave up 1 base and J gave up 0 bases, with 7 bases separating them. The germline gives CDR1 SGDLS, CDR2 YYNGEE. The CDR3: CASSVRSANTGELFF. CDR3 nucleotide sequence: TGTGCCAGCAGCGTAAGGAGTGCGAACACCGGGGAGCTGTTTTTT.

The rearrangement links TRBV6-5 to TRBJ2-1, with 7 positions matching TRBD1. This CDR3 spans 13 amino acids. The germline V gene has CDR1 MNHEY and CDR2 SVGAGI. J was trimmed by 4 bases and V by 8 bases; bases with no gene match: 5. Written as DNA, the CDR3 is TGTGCCAGCTCACGACAGGGATACAATGAGCAGTTCTTC. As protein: CASSRQGYNEQFF.

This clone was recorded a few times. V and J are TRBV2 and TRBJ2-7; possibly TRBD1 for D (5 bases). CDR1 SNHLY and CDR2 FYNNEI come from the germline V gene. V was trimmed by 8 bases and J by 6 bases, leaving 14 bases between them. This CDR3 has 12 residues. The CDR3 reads CASQLTGFEQYF. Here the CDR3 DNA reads TGTGCCAGCCAACTAACAGGTTTCGAGCAGTACTTC.

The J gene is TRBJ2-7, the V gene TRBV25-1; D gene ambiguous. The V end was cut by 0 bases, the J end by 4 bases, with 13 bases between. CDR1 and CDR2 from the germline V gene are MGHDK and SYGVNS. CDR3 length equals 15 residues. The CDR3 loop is CASSEYMAPRYEQYF. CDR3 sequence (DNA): TGTGCCAGCAGTGAATATATGGCGCCGAGGTACGAGCAGTACTTC.

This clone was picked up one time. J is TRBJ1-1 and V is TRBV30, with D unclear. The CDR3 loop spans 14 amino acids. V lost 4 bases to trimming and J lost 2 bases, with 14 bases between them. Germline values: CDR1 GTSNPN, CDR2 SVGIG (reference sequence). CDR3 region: CAWKEIQANTEAFF. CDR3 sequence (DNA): TGTGCCTGGAAAGAGATCCAGGCAAACACTGAAGCTTTCTTT.

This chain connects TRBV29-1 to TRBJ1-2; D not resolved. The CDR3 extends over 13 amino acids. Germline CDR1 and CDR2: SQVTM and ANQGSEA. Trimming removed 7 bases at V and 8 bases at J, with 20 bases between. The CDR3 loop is CSATLYRSGGYTF. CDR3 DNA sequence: TGCAGCGCTACTCTGTACCGGAGTGGGGGCTACACCTTC. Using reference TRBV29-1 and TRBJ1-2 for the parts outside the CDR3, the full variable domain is SAVISQKPSRDICQRGTSLTIQCQVDSQVTMMFWYRQQPGQSLTLIATANQGSEATYESGFVIDKFPISRPNLTFSTLTVSNMSPEDSSIYLCSATLYRSGGYTFGSGTRLTVV.

CDR3 region: CAGRSNLMNLGPPATEAFF. In nucleotides, the CDR3 is TGTGCCGGCCGATCCAACCTCATGAACCTGGGCCCTCCAGCCACTGAAGCTTTCTTT. The chain employs TRBV30 and TRBJ1-1; D remains ambiguous. This CDR3 is built from 19 residues. The germline CDR1 and CDR2 sequences are GTSNPN and SVGIG (reference sequence). The V gene lost 8 bases and the J gene lost 4 bases, with 35 bases spanning the gap.

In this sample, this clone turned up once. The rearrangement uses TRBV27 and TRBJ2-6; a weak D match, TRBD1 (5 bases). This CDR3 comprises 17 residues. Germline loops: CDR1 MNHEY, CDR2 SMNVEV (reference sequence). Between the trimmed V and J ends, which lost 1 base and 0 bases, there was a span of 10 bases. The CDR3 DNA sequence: TGTGCCAGCAGTTTATGGGGCAGGAGCTCTGGGGCCAACGTCCTGACTTTC. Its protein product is CASSLWGRSSGANVLTF.

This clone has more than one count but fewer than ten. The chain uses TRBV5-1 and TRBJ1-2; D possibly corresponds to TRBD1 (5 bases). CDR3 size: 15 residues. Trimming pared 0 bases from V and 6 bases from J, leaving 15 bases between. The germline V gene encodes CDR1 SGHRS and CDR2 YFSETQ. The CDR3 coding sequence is TGCGCCAGCAGCTTGGAAGCAGGGACTAGTAATGGCTACACCTTC. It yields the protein CASSLEAGTSNGYTF.

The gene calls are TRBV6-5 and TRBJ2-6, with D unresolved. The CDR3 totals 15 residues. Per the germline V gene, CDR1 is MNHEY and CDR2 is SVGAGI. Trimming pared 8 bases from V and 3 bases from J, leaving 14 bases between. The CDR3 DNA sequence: TGTGCCAGCGTCTCAGGATATAGTGGGGCCAACGTCCTGACTTTC. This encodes CASVSGYSGANVLTF.

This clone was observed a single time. CDR3 DNA: TGTGCCATCAGTGTTCATCCAGGGGGCGACCTGAACACTGAAGCTTTCTTT. Amino acids: CAISVHPGGDLNTEAFF. The chain uses TRBV10-3 and TRBJ1-1, with 8 bases fitting TRBD1. The CDR3 consists of 17 residues. Trimming at V came to 4 bases and at J to 0 bases, leaving 10 bases not matched to a gene. Germline V gene data show CDR1 as ENHRY and CDR2 as SYGVKD.

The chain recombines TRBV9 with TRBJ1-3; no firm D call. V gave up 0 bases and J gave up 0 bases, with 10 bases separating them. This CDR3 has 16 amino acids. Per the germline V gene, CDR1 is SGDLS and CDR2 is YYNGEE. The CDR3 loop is CASSVVDGSSGNTIYF. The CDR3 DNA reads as TGTGCCAGCAGCGTAGTAGACGGGAGCTCTGGAAACACCATATATTTT. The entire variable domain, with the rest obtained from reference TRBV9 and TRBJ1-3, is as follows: DSGVTQTPKHLITATGQRVTLRCSPRSGDLSVYWYQQSLDQGLQFLIQYYNGEERAKGNILERFSAQQFPDLHSELNLSSLELGDSALYFCASSVVDGSSGNTIYFGEGSWLTVV.

CDR3 sequence (DNA): TGTGCCTGCGGGACTTTTAATTCACCCCTCCACTTT. Amino acid sequence: CACGTFNSPLHF. The chain recombines TRBV30 with TRBJ1-6, with TRBD1 as a possible D gene (5 bases). CDR1 is GTSNPN and CDR2 is SVGIG in the germline V gene (reference sequence). The V end was cut by 6 bases, the J end by 6 bases, with 9 bases between. CDR3 length: 12 amino acids.

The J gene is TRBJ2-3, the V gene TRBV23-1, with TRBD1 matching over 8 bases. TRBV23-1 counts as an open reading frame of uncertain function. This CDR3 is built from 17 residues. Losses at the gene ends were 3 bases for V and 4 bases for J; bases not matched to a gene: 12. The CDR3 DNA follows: TGCGCCAGCAGTCATTTTTCGGGGACAGGTAAAGCAGATACGCAGTATTTT. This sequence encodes CASSHFSGTGKADTQYF.

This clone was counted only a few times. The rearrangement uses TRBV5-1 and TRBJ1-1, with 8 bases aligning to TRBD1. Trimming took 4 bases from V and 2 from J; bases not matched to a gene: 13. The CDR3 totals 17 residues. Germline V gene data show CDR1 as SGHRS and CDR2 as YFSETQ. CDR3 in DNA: TGCGCCAGCAGCCATTACGACAGGGGCGGGCTAAACACTGAAGCTTTCTTT. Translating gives CASSHYDRGGLNTEAFF.

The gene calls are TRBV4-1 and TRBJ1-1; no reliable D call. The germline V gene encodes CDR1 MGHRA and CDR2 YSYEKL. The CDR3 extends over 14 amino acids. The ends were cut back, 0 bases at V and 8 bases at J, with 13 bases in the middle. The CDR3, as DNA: TGCGCCAGCAGCCAAGAACGAGTCCCACCAGAAGCTTTCTTT. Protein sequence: CASSQERVPPEAFF.